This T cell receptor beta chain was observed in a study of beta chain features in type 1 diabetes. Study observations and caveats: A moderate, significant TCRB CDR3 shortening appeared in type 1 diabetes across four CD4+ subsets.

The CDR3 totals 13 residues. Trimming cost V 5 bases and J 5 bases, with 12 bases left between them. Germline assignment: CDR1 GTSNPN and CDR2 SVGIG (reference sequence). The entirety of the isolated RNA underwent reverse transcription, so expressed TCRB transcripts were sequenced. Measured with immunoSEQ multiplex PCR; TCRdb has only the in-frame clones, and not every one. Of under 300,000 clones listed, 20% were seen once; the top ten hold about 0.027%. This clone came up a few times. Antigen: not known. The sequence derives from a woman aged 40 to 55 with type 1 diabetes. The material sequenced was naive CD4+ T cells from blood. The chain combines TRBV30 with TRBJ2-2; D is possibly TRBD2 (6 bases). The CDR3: CAWAGGLTGELFF. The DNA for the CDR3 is TGTGCCTGGGCCGGAGGGTTAACCGGGGAGCTGTTTTTT.